This passage covers 24 T cell receptor beta chains from one sample sequenced in a study of blood T cell repertoires in COVID-19. The assay was immunoSEQ multiplex PCR, and TCRdb's table has in-frame clones only and misses some. The sample records hundreds of thousands of clones, approximately 90% being singletons. Sequenced material: PBMCs or T cells enriched from blood (not recorded which). These receptors were collected from a middle-aged man who had been exposed to COVID-19.

Written as DNA, the CDR3 is TGTGCCAGCTCACCACCTATTAGGGGGTTCTCCTACGAGCAGTACTTC. Residues: CASSPPIRGFSYEQYF. This chain joins TRBV18 and TRBJ2-7; possible D gene TRBD1, 6 bases. Germline assignment: CDR1 KGHSH and CDR2 LQKENI. CDR3 length: 16 amino acids. Trimming cost V 0 bases and J 0 bases, with 12 bases left between them. Together with reference TRBV18 and TRBJ2-7, the CDR3 gives the full variable domain: NAGVMQNPRHLVRRRGQEARLRCSPMKGHSHVYWYRQLPEEGLKFMVYLQKENIIDESGMPKERFSAEFPKEGPSILRIQQVVRGDSAAYFCASSPPIRGFSYEQYFGPGTRLTVT.

The chain joins TRBV19 to TRBJ2-5; D is unclear. The CDR3 has 10 residues. The germline V gene encodes CDR1 LNHDA and CDR2 SQIVND (reference sequence). V was trimmed by 7 bases and J by 4 bases, leaving 4 bases between them. The CDR3 DNA is TGTGCCAGTAATAGAGAGACCCAGTACTTC. Amino acid sequence: CASNRETQYF.

The V gene is TRBV9, the J gene TRBJ2-2, with D tentatively TRBD2 (6 bases). The CDR3 spans 17 residues. V dropped 4 bases and J dropped 3 bases, with 19 bases sitting between them. Germline CDR1 and CDR2: SGDLS and YYNGEE. The CDR3 here is CASSPYLTGADTGELFF. As DNA, the CDR3 is TGTGCCAGCAGCCCATACCTAACGGGAGCCGACACCGGGGAGCTGTTTTTT. Combining the CDR3 with reference TRBV9 and TRBJ2-2 gives the whole variable domain DSGVTQTPKHLITATGQRVTLRCSPRSGDLSVYWYQQSLDQGLQFLIQYYNGEERAKGNILERFSAQQFPDLHSELNLSSLELGDSALYFCASSPYLTGADTGELFFGEGSRLTVL.

This clone was picked up one time. The rearrangement uses TRBV19 and TRBJ1-3, with D tentatively TRBD1 (5 bases). The CDR3 length is 18 residues. The V gene lost 6 bases and the J gene lost 0 bases, with 21 bases spanning the gap. Germline CDR1 is LNHDA and CDR2 is SQIVND (reference sequence). The chain's CDR3 is CASRNPDRYVSSGNTIYF. For the CDR3, the DNA is TGTGCCAGTAGAAACCCTGACAGATACGTAAGCTCTGGAAACACCATATATTTT.

The V call is TRBV5-1, the J call TRBJ1-1; possibly TRBD1 for D (6 bases). The CDR3 runs to 13 residues. Germline values: CDR1 SGHRS, CDR2 YFSETQ. The V end lost 4 bases, the J end lost 4 bases, and 11 bases lay between the germline ends. CDR3 region: CASSLQGRTEAFF. CDR3 bases: TGCGCCAGCAGCCTACAGGGACGCACTGAAGCTTTCTTT. The whole variable domain, remainder taken from reference TRBV5-1 and TRBJ1-1, is KAGVTQTPRYLIKTRGQQVTLSCSPISGHRSVSWYQQTPGQGLQFLFEYFSETQRNKGNFPGRFSGRQFSNSRSEMNVSTLELGDSALYLCASSLQGRTEAFFGQGTRLTVV.

The chain is built from TRBV4-1 and TRBJ1-2; 7 bases map to TRBD1. CDR3 length equals 16 residues. Germline assignment: CDR1 MGHRA and CDR2 YSYEKL. V lost 0 bases, J lost 7 bases, and 11 bases stayed unmatched. The CDR3 sequence: CASSQEGPGQYSGYTF. The CDR3 region has the DNA TGCGCCAGCAGCCAAGAAGGTCCGGGACAGTATAGTGGCTACACCTTC.

The chain joins TRBV5-1 to TRBJ1-1; no reliable D call. CDR1 and CDR2 (germline): SGHRS, YFSETQ. CDR3 length: 16 residues. V was pared by 1 base and J by 0 bases, with 13 bases between. The CDR3 sequence is CASSLFGPALNTEAFF. For the CDR3, the DNA is TGCGCCAGCAGCTTGTTTGGGCCGGCTTTGAACACTGAAGCTTTCTTT.

This clone appeared once. The V gene is TRBV2, the J gene TRBJ1-1; 8 nucleotides agree with TRBD1. After removal of 4 bases from V and 4 bases from J, the junction contained 2 bases not matched to a gene. The CDR3 runs to 13 residues. Germline values: CDR1 SNHLY, CDR2 FYNNEI. CDR3 sequence (DNA): TGTGCCAGCAGTGGAGACAGGGGCACTGAAGCTTTCTTT. As protein: CASSGDRGTEAFF.

This chain joins TRBV7-9 and TRBJ2-2; 9 bases match TRBD1. CDR1 and CDR2 (germline): SEHNR, FQNEAQ (reference sequence). The junction had 7 bases not matched to a gene; V was cut back by 2 bases and J by 3 bases. The CDR3 sequence is 17 residues long. In DNA, the CDR3 is TGTGCCAGCAGCTTACTACCGGGACAGGGCGACACCGGGGAGCTGTTTTTT. Translation gives CASSLLPGQGDTGELFF.

The chain couples TRBV10-3 to TRBJ1-1; D possibly corresponds to TRBD1 (6 bases). Trimming took 5 bases from V and 9 from J, leaving 10 bases between them. Germline assignment: CDR1 ENHRY and CDR2 SYGVKD. The CDR3 totals 11 residues. CDR3 DNA: TGTGCCATCAGTCTCGGACAGAAAGCTTTCTTT. Its protein product is CAISLGQKAFF.

V gene TRBV28 combines with J gene TRBJ1-5, with 10 bases fitting TRBD1. Trimming removed 5 bases from V and 2 bases from J; junction bases left unmatched: 6. CDR1 is MDHEN and CDR2 is SYDVKM in the germline V gene. The CDR3 covers 16 residues. The CDR3 reads CASSPRDRGGNQPQHF. Written as DNA, the CDR3 is TGTGCCAGCAGTCCCCGGGACAGGGGAGGCAATCAGCCCCAGCATTTT. Full variable domain (remainder filled in from reference TRBV28 and TRBJ1-5): DVKVTQSSRYLVKRTGEKVFLECVQDMDHENMFWYRQDPGLGLRLIYFSYDVKMKEKGDIPEGYSVSREKKERFSLILESASTNQTSMYLCASSPRDRGGNQPQHFGDGTRLSIL.

The genes are TRBV5-1 and TRBJ2-1; a possible D gene is TRBD1 (5 bases). CDR1 and CDR2 (germline): SGHRS, YFSETQ. V was pared by 4 bases and J by 0 bases, with 14 bases between. This CDR3 has 16 amino acids. CDR3 residues: CASSIQVLSSYNEQFF. The CDR3 DNA reads as TGCGCCAGCAGCATACAGGTCTTGAGCTCCTACAATGAGCAGTTCTTC. The whole variable domain, remainder taken from reference TRBV5-1 and TRBJ2-1, is KAGVTQTPRYLIKTRGQQVTLSCSPISGHRSVSWYQQTPGQGLQFLFEYFSETQRNKGNFPGRFSGRQFSNSRSEMNVSTLELGDSALYLCASSIQVLSSYNEQFFGPGTRLTVL.

The genes are TRBV5-4 and TRBJ2-7, with 8 bases identical to TRBD1. Germline V gives CDR1 SGHNT, CDR2 YYREEE (reference sequence). This CDR3 region has 15 residues. V lost 0 bases, J lost 5 bases, and 7 bases stayed unmatched. CDR3 in amino acids: CASSLDRGALDEQYF. CDR3 DNA: TGTGCCAGCAGCTTGGACAGGGGGGCCCTGGACGAGCAGTACTTC.

J is TRBJ1-1 and V is TRBV6-5; D is possibly TRBD1 (6 bases). This CDR3 spans 14 amino acids. V gave up 6 bases and J gave up 4 bases, with 15 bases separating them. Germline CDR1 reads MNHEY; CDR2 reads SVGAGI. CDR3: CASSRRQAPTEAFF. Written as DNA, the CDR3 is TGTGCCAGCAGCCGACGACAGGCCCCCACTGAAGCTTTCTTT.

V gene TRBV3-1 (or the pseudogene TRBV3-2) combines with J gene TRBJ2-1, with D tentatively TRBD2 (5 bases). The CDR3 sequence is 16 residues long. Germline assignment: CDR1 LGHDT and CDR2 YNNKEL (reference sequence). Trimming cost V 0 bases and J 9 bases, with 18 bases left between them. For the CDR3, the DNA is TGTGCCAGCAGCCAAGACTGGAACTACCTAGCCGGTGAGCAGTTCTTC. Translating it yields CASSQDWNYLAGEQFF.

V gene TRBV4-1 combines with J gene TRBJ1-5; 9 bases agree with TRBD1. In germline, CDR1 is MGHRA, CDR2 YSYEKL. Trimming removed 7 bases from V and 6 bases from J; junction bases left unmatched: 10. The CDR3 runs to 15 residues. The CDR3 DNA reads TGCGCCAGCATCCCTGACAGGGGGTTTGGTCAGCCCCAGCATTTT. It translates to CASIPDRGFGQPQHF.

This clone has more than one count but fewer than ten. This sample also contains other DNA sequences that code for the same CDR3. This chain joins TRBV11-2 and TRBJ2-5, with 9 bases identical to TRBD2. Germline CDR1 and CDR2: SGHAT and FQNNGV. The junction had 2 bases not matched to a gene; V was cut back by 1 base and J by 2 bases. The CDR3 loop spans 15 amino acids. The CDR3 loop is CASSLGAGGQETQYF. The CDR3 DNA sequence: TGTGCCAGCAGCTTAGGAGCGGGGGGTCAAGAGACCCAGTACTTC.

The chain carries TRBV10-3 and TRBJ1-2; D is unclear. V lost 10 bases, J lost 5 bases, and 20 bases lay in between. The CDR3 is 14 amino acids. Germline CDR1 ENHRY, CDR2 SYGVKD. The CDR3 DNA is TGTGCCACCGCCCAATCAGGAGGAGTGTATGGCTACACCTTC. Protein product: CATAQSGGVYGYTF.

The chain links TRBV28 to TRBJ1-1, with D possibly matching TRBD1 (5 bases). The CDR3 consists of 15 residues. Germline V gene lookup returns CDR1 MDHEN and CDR2 SYDVKM. Trimming took 3 bases from V and 0 from J, leaving 11 bases between them. The CDR3 DNA sequence: TGTGCCAGCAGTTTGGGAGGGACTCTGAACACTGAAGCTTTCTTT. Residues: CASSLGGTLNTEAFF.

In its sample, this clone was seen a few times. The chain employs TRBV30 and TRBJ2-7; TRBD1 matches at 8 bases. The V gene end was trimmed by 3 bases and the J gene end by 7 bases; junction bases not matched to a gene: 8. CDR3 size: 13 residues. In germline, CDR1 is GTSNPN, CDR2 SVGIG (reference sequence). The CDR3 DNA reads as TGTGCCTGGAGCGCAAGGACAGGGCTTGAGCAGTACTTC. Translation: CAWSARTGLEQYF.

The J gene is TRBJ1-1, the V gene TRBV5-4; D may be TRBD1 (5 bases). The germline V gene has CDR1 SGHNT and CDR2 YYREEE (reference sequence). Trimming removed 5 bases from V and 1 base from J, with 12 bases in between. CDR3 length: 14 amino acids. The DNA for the CDR3 is TGTGCCAGCAGGTCTCAGGGAACGAACACTGAAGCTTTCTTT. It encodes CASRSQGTNTEAFF. Full variable domain (rest looked up from reference TRBV5-4 and TRBJ1-1): ETGVTQSPTHLIKTRGQQVTLRCSSQSGHNTVSWYQQALGQGPQFIFQYYREEENGRGNFPPRFSGLQFPNYSSELNVNALELDDSALYLCASRSQGTNTEAFFGQGTRLTVV.

The chain uses TRBV23-1 and TRBJ1-5, with D unclear. TRBV23-1 falls under the ORF class, with uncertain function. Trimming cost V 4 bases and J 1 base, with 14 bases left between them. There are 16 residues in the CDR3. The CDR3 protein is CASSPSRGHSNQPQHF. CDR3 nucleotides: TGCGCCAGCAGTCCTTCACGGGGTCACAGCAATCAGCCCCAGCATTTT.

V and J are TRBV5-1 and TRBJ2-5, with TRBD1 matching over 7 bases. The trim removed 0 bases at V and 3 bases at J, leaving 2 bases unmatched. Germline V CDR1 and CDR2: SGHRS, YFSETQ. The CDR3 runs 14 residues. DNA for the CDR3: TGCGCCAGCAGCTTGGCGGGGACAGAAGAGACCCAGTACTTC. It codes for CASSLAGTEETQYF. Using reference TRBV5-1 and TRBJ2-5 for the parts outside the CDR3, the full variable domain is KAGVTQTPRYLIKTRGQQVTLSCSPISGHRSVSWYQQTPGQGLQFLFEYFSETQRNKGNFPGRFSGRQFSNSRSEMNVSTLELGDSALYLCASSLAGTEETQYFGPGTRLLVL.

The gene calls are TRBV11-2 and TRBJ1-2; D is unresolved. V shed 5 bases and J shed 8 bases, with 15 bases lying between them. The germline V gene has CDR1 SGHAT and CDR2 FQNNGV. The CDR3 totals 13 residues. CDR3 region: CASSADLGGGYTF. The DNA for the CDR3 is TGTGCCAGCAGCGCAGACCTGGGCGGGGGCTACACCTTC. The full variable domain, with the rest looked up from reference TRBV11-2 and TRBJ1-2, is EAGVAQSPRYKIIEKRQSVAFWCNPISGHATLYWYQQILGQGPKLLIQFQNNGVVDDSQLPKDRFSAERLKGVDSTLKIQPAKLEDSAVYLCASSADLGGGYTFGSGTRLTVV.